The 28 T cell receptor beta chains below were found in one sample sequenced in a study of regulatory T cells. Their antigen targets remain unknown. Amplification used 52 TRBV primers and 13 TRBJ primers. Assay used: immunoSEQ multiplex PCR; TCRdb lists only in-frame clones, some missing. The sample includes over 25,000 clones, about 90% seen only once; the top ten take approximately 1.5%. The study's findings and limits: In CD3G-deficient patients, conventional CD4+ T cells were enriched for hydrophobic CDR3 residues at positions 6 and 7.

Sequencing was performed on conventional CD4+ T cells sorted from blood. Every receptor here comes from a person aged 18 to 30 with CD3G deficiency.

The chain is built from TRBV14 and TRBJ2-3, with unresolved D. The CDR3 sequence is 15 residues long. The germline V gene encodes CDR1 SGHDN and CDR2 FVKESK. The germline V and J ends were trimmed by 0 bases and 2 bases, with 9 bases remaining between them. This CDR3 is CASSQDARHTDTQYF. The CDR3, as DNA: TGTGCCAGCAGCCAAGACGCCCGACACACAGATACGCAGTATTTT.

The DNA of the CDR3 is TGCGCCAGCAGCCCGGGACTAGCGGGGGGGACAGATACGCAGTATTTT. It yields the protein CASSPGLAGGTDTQYF. The chain carries TRBV5-1 and TRBJ2-3; 16 positions match TRBD2. The CDR3 runs 16 residues. V lost 4 bases and J lost 3; bases outside the gene matches: 2. CDR1 is SGHRS, CDR2 YFSETQ, per germline.

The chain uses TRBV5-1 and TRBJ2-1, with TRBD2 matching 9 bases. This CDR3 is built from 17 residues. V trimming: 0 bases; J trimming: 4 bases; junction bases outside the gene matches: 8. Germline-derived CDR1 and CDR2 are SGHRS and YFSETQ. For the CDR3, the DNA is TGCGCCAGCAGCTTGGGTAGCGGGAGAGACCTATACAATGAGCAGTTCTTC. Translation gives CASSLGSGRDLYNEQFF.

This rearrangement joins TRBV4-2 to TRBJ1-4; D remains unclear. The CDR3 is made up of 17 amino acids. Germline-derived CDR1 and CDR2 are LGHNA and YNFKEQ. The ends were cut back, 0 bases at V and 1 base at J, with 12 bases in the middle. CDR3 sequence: CASSQDAGHRTNEKLFF. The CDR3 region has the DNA TGTGCCAGCAGCCAAGATGCCGGGCATCGAACTAATGAAAAACTGTTTTTT.

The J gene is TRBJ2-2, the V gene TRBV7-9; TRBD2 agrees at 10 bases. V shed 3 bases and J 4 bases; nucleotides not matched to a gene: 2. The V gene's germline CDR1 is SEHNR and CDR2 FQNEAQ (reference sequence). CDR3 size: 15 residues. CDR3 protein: CASSLSGGVTGELFF. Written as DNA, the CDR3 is TGTGCCAGCAGCTTGAGCGGGGGGGTCACCGGGGAGCTGTTTTTT.

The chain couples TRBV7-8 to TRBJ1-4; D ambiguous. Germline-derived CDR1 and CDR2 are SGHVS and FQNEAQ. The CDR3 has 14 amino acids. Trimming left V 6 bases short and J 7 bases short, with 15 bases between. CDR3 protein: CASRSSWSGEKLFF. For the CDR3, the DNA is TGTGCCAGCAGATCCAGCTGGTCGGGTGAAAAACTGTTTTTT.

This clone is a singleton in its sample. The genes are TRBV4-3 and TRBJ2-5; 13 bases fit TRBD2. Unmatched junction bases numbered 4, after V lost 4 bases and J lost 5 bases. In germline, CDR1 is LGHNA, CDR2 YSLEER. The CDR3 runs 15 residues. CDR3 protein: CASSLTSGGTETQYF. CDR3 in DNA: TGCGCCAGCAGCCTGACTAGCGGGGGGACGGAGACCCAGTACTTC.

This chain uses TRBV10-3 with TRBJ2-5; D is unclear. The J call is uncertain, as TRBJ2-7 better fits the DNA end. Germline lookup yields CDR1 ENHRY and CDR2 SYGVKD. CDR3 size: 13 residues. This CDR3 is CAISEGFAYEQYF. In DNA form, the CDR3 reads TGTGCCATCAGTGAGGGTTTTGCCTACGAGCAGTACTTC.

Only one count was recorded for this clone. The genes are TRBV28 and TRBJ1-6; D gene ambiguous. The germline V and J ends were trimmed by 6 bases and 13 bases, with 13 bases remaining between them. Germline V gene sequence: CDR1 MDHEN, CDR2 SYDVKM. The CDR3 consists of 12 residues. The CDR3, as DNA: TGTGCCAGCAGCGCGATAACGGGGCCCCTCCACTTT. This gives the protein CASSAITGPLHF.

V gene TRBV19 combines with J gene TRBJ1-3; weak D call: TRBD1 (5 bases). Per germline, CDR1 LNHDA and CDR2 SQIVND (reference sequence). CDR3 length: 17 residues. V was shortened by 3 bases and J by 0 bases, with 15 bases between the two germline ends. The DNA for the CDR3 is TGTGCCAGTAGTATGGTTGGGACCTACGACTCTGGAAACACCATATATTTT. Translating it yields CASSMVGTYDSGNTIYF.

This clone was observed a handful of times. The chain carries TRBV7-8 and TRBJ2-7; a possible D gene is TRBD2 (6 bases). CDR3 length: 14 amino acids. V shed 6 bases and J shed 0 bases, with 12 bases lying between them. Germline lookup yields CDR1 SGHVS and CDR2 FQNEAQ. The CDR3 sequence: CASSGGGSSYEQYF. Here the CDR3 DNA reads TGTGCCAGCAGTGGGGGAGGTAGCTCCTACGAGCAGTACTTC.

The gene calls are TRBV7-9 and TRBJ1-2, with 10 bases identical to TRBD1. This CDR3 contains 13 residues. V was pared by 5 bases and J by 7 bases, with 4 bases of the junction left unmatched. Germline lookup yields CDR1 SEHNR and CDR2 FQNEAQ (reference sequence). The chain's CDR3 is CASSPGQGLGYTF. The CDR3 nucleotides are TGTGCCAGCAGCCCGGGACAGGGGCTTGGCTACACCTTC.

CDR3 coding DNA: TGTGCCAGCAGCCCGGGACAGGGTCCGTACGAGCAGTACTTC. Amino acid sequence: CASSPGQGPYEQYF. The chain is built from TRBV7-9 and TRBJ2-7; TRBD1 aligns across 9 bases. The CDR3 extends over 14 amino acids. J was trimmed by 4 bases and V by 5 bases; bases with no gene match: 6. Germline CDR1 is SEHNR and CDR2 is FQNEAQ (reference sequence).

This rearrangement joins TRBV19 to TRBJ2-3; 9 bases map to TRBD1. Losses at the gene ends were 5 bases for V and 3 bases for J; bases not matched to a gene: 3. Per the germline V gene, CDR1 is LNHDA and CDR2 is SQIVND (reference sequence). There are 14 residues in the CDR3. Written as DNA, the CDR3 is TGTGCCAGTAGTTCGGGACAGGGTACAGATACGCAGTATTTT. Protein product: CASSSGQGTDTQYF.

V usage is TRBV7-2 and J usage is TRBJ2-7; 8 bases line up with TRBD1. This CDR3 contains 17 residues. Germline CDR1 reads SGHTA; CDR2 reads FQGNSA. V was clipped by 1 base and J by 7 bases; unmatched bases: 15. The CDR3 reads CASSLGTGQGSVGEQYF. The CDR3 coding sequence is TGTGCCAGCAGCTTAGGGACTGGACAGGGAAGCGTCGGTGAGCAGTACTTC.

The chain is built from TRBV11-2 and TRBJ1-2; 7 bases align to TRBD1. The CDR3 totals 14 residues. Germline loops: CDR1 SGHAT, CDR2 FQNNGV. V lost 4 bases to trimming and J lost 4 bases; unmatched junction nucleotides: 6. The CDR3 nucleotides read TGTGCCAGCAGCTCCGGGGACAGAGCCTATGGCTACACCTTC. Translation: CASSSGDRAYGYTF.

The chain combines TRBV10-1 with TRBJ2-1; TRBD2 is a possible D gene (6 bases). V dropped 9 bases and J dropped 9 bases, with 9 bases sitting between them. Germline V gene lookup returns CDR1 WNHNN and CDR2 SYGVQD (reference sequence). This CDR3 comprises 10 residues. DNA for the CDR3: TGCGCCAGGGACTATGTTGAGCAGTTCTTC. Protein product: CARDYVEQFF.

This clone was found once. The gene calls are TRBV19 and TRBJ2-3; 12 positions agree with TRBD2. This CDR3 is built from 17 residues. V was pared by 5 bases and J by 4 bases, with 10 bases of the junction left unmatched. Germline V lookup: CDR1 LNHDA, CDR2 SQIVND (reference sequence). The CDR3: CASSPGRLAGAADTQYF. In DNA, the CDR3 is TGTGCCAGTAGTCCGGGACGACTAGCGGGAGCCGCAGATACGCAGTATTTT.

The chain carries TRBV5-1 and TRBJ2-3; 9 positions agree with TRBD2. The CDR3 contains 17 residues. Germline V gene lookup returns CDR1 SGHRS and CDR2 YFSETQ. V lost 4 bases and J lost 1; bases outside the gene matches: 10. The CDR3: CASSRSYSGSGTDTQYF. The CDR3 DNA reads TGCGCCAGCAGCAGAAGTTATAGCGGGAGCGGCACAGATACGCAGTATTTT.

The CDR3 region is CASVRDRGRTEAFF. The CDR3 bases are TGTGCCAGCGTACGGGACAGGGGCCGGACTGAAGCTTTCTTT. The chain carries TRBV6-5 and TRBJ1-1; the match to TRBD1 covers 10 bases. The CDR3 contains 14 residues. CDR1 MNHEY and CDR2 SVGAGI come from the germline V gene. Germline trimming cut 8 bases from V and 5 bases from J; bases unmatched to any gene: 8.

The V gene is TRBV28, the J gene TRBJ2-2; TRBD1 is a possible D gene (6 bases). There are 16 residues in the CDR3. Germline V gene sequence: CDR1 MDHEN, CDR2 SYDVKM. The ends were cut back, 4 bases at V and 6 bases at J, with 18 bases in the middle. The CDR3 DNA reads TGTGCCAGCAGTTCAGGGGTTCCTAGATGGGCCGGGGAGCTGTTTTTT. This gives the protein CASSSGVPRWAGELFF.

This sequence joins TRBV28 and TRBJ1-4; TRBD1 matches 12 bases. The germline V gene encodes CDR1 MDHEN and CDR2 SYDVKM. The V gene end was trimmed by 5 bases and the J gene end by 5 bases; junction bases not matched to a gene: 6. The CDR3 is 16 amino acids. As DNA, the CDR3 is TGTGCCAGCAGTAGAGGGACAGGGGGCATAAATGAAAAACTGTTTTTT. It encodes CASSRGTGGINEKLFF.

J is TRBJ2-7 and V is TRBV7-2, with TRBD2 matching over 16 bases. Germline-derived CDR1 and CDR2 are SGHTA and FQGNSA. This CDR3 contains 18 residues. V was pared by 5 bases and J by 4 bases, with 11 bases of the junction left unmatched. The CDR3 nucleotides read TGTGCCAGCAGCATAAAGGGACTAGCGGGGGGGTTGTTGTACGAGCAGTACTTC. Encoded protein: CASSIKGLAGGLLYEQYF.

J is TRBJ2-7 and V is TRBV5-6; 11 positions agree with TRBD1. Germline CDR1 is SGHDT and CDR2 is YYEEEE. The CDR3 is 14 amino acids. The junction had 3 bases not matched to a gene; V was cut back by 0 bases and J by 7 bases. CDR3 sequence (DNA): TGTGCCAGCAGCTTGGTGGACAGGGGGCGAGAGCAGTACGTC. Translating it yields CASSLVDRGREQYV.

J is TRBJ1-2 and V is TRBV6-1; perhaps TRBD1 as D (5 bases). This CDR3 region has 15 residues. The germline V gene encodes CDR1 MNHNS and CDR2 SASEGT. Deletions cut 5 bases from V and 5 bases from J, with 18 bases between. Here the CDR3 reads CASSTRPGSTYGYTF. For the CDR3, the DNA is TGTGCCAGCAGTACCCGACCAGGGTCCACATATGGCTACACCTTC.

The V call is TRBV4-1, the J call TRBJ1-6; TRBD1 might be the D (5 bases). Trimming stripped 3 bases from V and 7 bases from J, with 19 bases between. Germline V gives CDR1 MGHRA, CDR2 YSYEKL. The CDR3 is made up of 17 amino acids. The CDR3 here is CASSHGTRKGINSPLHF. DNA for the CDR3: TGCGCCAGCAGCCATGGGACCAGAAAAGGAATCAATTCACCCCTCCACTTT.

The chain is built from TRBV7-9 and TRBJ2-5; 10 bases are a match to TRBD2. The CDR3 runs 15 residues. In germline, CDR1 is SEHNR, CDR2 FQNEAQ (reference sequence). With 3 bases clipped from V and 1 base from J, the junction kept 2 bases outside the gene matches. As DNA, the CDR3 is TGTGCCAGCAGCTTCCCTAGCGGGGGCCAAGAGACCCAGTACTTC. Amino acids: CASSFPSGGQETQYF.

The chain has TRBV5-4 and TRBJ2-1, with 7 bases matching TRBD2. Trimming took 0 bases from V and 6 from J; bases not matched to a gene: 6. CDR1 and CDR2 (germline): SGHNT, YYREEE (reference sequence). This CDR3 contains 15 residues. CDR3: CASSLAGGWINEQFF. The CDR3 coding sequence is TGTGCCAGCAGCTTGGCGGGGGGTTGGATCAATGAGCAGTTCTTC. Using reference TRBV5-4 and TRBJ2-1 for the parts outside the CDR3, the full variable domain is ETGVTQSPTHLIKTRGQQVTLRCSSQSGHNTVSWYQQALGQGPQFIFQYYREEENGRGNFPPRFSGLQFPNYSSELNVNALELDDSALYLCASSLAGGWINEQFFGPGTRLTVL.